This TCR beta chain was identified in a study of blood T cell repertoires in COVID-19. In the study overall: Acute-phase and convalescent COVID-19 samples originated in the United States, Italy and Spain.

As handled by the study authors: Nucleated cell counts were estimated from reference gene primer amplification. Profiled with immunoSEQ multiplex PCR; TCRdb holds only in-frame clones, not every one. The V and J calls and clone size come from that table; D and trimming were worked out from the DNA. The sample contains more than 250,000 clones, roughly 87% of which appear only once. CDR1 MGHRA and CDR2 YSYEKL come from the germline V gene. CDR3 size: 17 residues. V was pared by 1 base and J by 4 bases, with 16 bases between. This sequence joins TRBV4-1 and TRBJ1-4; D perhaps matches TRBD1 (6 bases). The clonotype originates from a woman in her forties who had recovered from COVID-19. The specimen sequenced was PBMCs or T cells enriched from blood (not recorded which). The CDR3: CASSQAAGQRINEKLFF. For the CDR3, the DNA is TGCGCCAGCAGCCAAGCTGCAGGACAGAGAATTAATGAAAAACTGTTTTTT.